This T cell receptor (beta chain) is drawn from a study of blood T cell repertoires in COVID-19. Across the whole study: PBMCs, B-cell-depleted T cells, or T cells provided the cDNA or gDNA that made up the material.

Authors' analysis steps: Reference gene primer amplification gave nucleated cell count estimates. Sequenced by immunoSEQ multiplex PCR; TCRdb stores in-frame clones only, minus some. V, J and clone size are those of that table, while D and trimming were read from the DNA. The sample yields some 270,000 clones, around 82% seen once. Germline CDR1 and CDR2: WNHNN and SYGVQD (reference sequence). CDR3 length equals 17 residues. Trimming shortened V by 6 bases and J by 3 bases, and 18 bases separated the two germline ends. Seattle patients were enrolled during active infection and followed longitudinally.

This clonotype was obtained from a human donor with COVID-19, enrolled during active disease. The donor label of this sample is uncertain. Sequenced input: peripheral blood. This chain connects TRBV10-1 to TRBJ1-6; D is ambiguous. CDR3 in DNA: TGCGCCAGCAGGCGATCCCATGTGTCTAGCTATAATTCACCCCTCCACTTT. It specifies CASRRSHVSSYNSPLHF.